These 30 T cell receptor beta chains were sequenced from one sample in a study of T cell clonotyping in hematopoietic cell transplantation (dated by TCRdb to the early 2020s). The protocol used for the library was the immunoSEQ multiplex PCR assay. The table was pulled from immuneACCESS by TCRdb, which kept in-frame rearrangements only. Such tables lose some clones; where checked, under half of the loss comes from unresolved V genes, and the rest has no known cause. A total of more than 20,000 clones appear in this sample, roughly 84% of them only once. The ten biggest clones cover nearly 25% of the sample. Interpreted using the paper, the time point label stands for: recipient sample about 28 days before transplant, after cytoreduction. The material sequenced was peripheral blood mononuclear cells, taken before stem cell transplant. Source of these receptors: a woman aged 55-75 years with acute myeloid leukemia. Some clones in this sample may be carry-over from other donors' samples.

This rearrangement joins TRBV5-1 to TRBJ2-1; TRBD2 matches at 13 bases. Trimming at V came to 2 bases and at J to 9 bases, leaving 8 bases not matched to a gene. The CDR3 has 16 residues. CDR1 is SGHRS and CDR2 is YFSETQ in the germline V gene. CDR3 amino acids: CASSFPLAGGAVEQFF. CDR3 nucleotide sequence: TGCGCCAGCAGCTTCCCACTAGCGGGGGGGGCCGTTGAGCAGTTCTTC.

In this sample, this clone turned up once. This chain connects TRBV5-6 to TRBJ1-6, with TRBD1 as a possible D gene (5 bases). This CDR3 is built from 16 residues. Germline lookup yields CDR1 SGHDT and CDR2 YYEEEE. Trimming removed 0 bases from V and 7 bases from J, with 14 bases in between. This CDR3 is CASSLAGEGDNSPLHF. The CDR3 DNA reads as TGTGCCAGCAGCTTGGCTGGGGAAGGGGACAATTCACCCCTCCACTTT.

This sequence joins TRBV6-4 and TRBJ2-1; no firm D call. V gave up 4 bases and J gave up 5 bases, with 9 bases separating them. The germline gives CDR1 MRHNA, CDR2 SNTAGT. The CDR3 covers 13 residues. CDR3 sequence: CASSASSNNEQFF. For the CDR3, the DNA is TGTGCCAGCAGTGCCAGCAGTAACAATGAGCAGTTCTTC.

The rearrangement links TRBV14 to TRBJ2-7, with D tentatively TRBD1 (6 bases). This CDR3 is built from 14 residues. Germline V gene sequence: CDR1 SGHDN, CDR2 FVKESK. V was clipped by 2 bases and J by 4 bases, with 12 bases between them. The CDR3: CASSQPDRWYEQYF. The CDR3 region has the DNA TGTGCCAGCAGCCAACCCGACAGGTGGTACGAGCAGTACTTC.

The chain combines TRBV11-2 with TRBJ2-1, with 7 positions matching TRBD2. The trim removed 6 bases at V and 4 bases at J, leaving 6 bases unmatched. This CDR3 is 14 amino acids long. Germline CDR1 reads SGHAT; CDR2 reads FQNNGV. CDR3 sequence (DNA): TGTGCCAGCAGTCCTAGCGGCCCGTACAATGAGCAGTTCTTC. It is translated as CASSPSGPYNEQFF.

This chain's CDR3 is CASSLSRQFDEQYF. The CDR3 DNA is TGTGCCAGCAGTTTATCCAGACAATTCGACGAGCAGTACTTC. The chain is built from TRBV28 and TRBJ2-7; D ambiguous. Germline loops: CDR1 MDHEN, CDR2 SYDVKM. The CDR3 runs to 14 residues. V was pared by 1 base and J by 5 bases, with 12 bases between.

A single count supports this clone. V is TRBV2 and J is TRBJ1-4, with 8 nucleotides matching TRBD1. The CDR3 runs to 15 residues. In germline, CDR1 is SNHLY, CDR2 FYNNEI. The ends lost 7 bases at V and 2 bases at J; junction bases unmatched: 6. CDR3 sequence (DNA): TGTGCCAGCACCGCGACAGGGGCCACTAATGAAAAACTGTTTTTT. It translates to CASTATGATNEKLFF.

This clone was counted a few times. The chain couples TRBV20-1 to TRBJ1-3, with D unresolved. In germline, CDR1 is DFQATT, CDR2 SNEGSKA (reference sequence). The germline V and J ends were trimmed by 5 bases and 4 bases, with 6 bases remaining between them. The CDR3 extends over 11 amino acids. CDR3 residues: CSAVAGNTIYF. Here the CDR3 DNA reads TGCAGTGCTGTAGCCGGAAACACCATATATTTT.

The chain links TRBV11-3 to TRBJ2-7, with D tentatively TRBD1 (5 bases). Trimming left V 0 bases short and J 6 bases short, with 9 bases between. CDR1 and CDR2 from the germline V gene are SGHNT and YENEEA. The CDR3 is made up of 13 amino acids. The CDR3 region has the DNA TGTGCCAGCAGCTTAGATCAGGGCCGCGAGCAGTACTTC. Encoded protein: CASSLDQGREQYF.

This CDR3 is CASSSPGQSSYEQYF. CDR3 nucleotides: TGCGCCAGCAGCTCCCCGGGACAGAGCTCCTACGAGCAGTACTTC. The chain employs TRBV5-1 and TRBJ2-7; 7 bases align to TRBD1. From germline, CDR1 is SGHRS and CDR2 YFSETQ. The CDR3 loop spans 15 amino acids. The junction had 6 bases not matched to a gene; V was cut back by 3 bases and J by 0 bases.

With respect to this clone: An end of the junction does not agree with germline; a read error may underlie this. The rearrangement uses TRBV7-8 and TRBJ1-2, with TRBD1 identical over 7 bases. This CDR3 has 13 amino acids. CDR1 and CDR2 from the germline V gene are SGHVS and FQNEAQ. The DNA of the CDR3 is TGTGCCAGCAGTTTAGGGGGCGACTATGGCTACACCTTC. Its protein is CASSLGGDYGYTF.

This clone occurred a few times. The chain couples TRBV5-1 to TRBJ1-1; D gene uncertain. V lost 2 bases to trimming and J lost 0 bases, with 8 bases between them. The CDR3 runs 14 residues. The V gene's germline CDR1 is SGHRS and CDR2 YFSETQ. The CDR3: CASSFETVNTEAFF. CDR3 DNA: TGCGCCAGCAGCTTCGAGACGGTGAACACTGAAGCTTTCTTT.

The V and J genes are TRBV4-1 and TRBJ1-2; the D gene is possibly TRBD1 (6 bases). The CDR3 runs 18 residues. CDR1 and CDR2 (germline): MGHRA, YSYEKL. The ends were cut back, 2 bases at V and 8 bases at J, with 27 bases in the middle. The CDR3 reads CASSQPKHPTGQNWGYTF. The CDR3 coding sequence is TGCGCCAGCAGCCAACCTAAGCACCCGACAGGACAAAACTGGGGCTACACCTTC.

The V call is TRBV11-2, the J call TRBJ2-7, with D unresolved. V lost 1 base and J lost 4, with 8 bases in between. The CDR3 loop spans 13 amino acids. Germline V CDR1 and CDR2: SGHAT, FQNNGV. Here the CDR3 reads CASSLGRRYEQYF. The CDR3 DNA is TGTGCCAGCAGCTTAGGCAGGCGGTACGAGCAGTACTTC.

Written as DNA, the CDR3 is TGTGCCAGTAGTATGAGGGGGGCCCAATATAGCAATCAGCCCCAGCATTTT. Amino acid sequence: CASSMRGAQYSNQPQHF. This chain joins TRBV19 and TRBJ1-5, with TRBD1 as a possible D gene (6 bases). V dropped 3 bases and J dropped 0 bases, with 15 bases sitting between them. The germline V gene encodes CDR1 LNHDA and CDR2 SQIVND (reference sequence). The CDR3 has 17 amino acids. Filled out from reference TRBV19 and TRBJ1-5, the complete variable domain reads DGGITQSPKYLFRKEGQNVTLSCEQNLNHDAMYWYRQDPGQGLRLIYYSQIVNDFQKGDIAEGYSVSREKKESFPLTVTSAQKNPTAFYLCASSMRGAQYSNQPQHFGDGTRLSIL.

DNA for the CDR3: TGTGCCAGCAGCACGGGACTACTAGCCAAAAACATTCAGTACTTC. This codes for CASSTGLLAKNIQYF. The chain has TRBV5-6 and TRBJ2-4; 7 bases are a match to TRBD2. The V segment lost 4 bases and the J segment 0 bases; nucleotides outside the gene matches: 4. This CDR3 has 15 amino acids. Germline V gene lookup returns CDR1 SGHDT and CDR2 YYEEEE.

V usage is TRBV15 and J usage is TRBJ1-6; TRBD1 might be the D (5 bases). Germline V gene lookup returns CDR1 LNHNV and CDR2 YYDKDF (reference sequence). This CDR3 region has 14 residues. Trimming removed 1 base from V and 5 bases from J, with 6 bases in between. CDR3 protein: CATSRAQDNSPLHF. CDR3 DNA: TGTGCCACCAGCAGAGCACAGGATAATTCACCCCTCCACTTT. The whole variable domain, remainder taken from reference TRBV15 and TRBJ1-6, is DAMVIQNPRYQVTQFGKPVTLSCSQTLNHNVMYWYQQKSSQAPKLLFHYYDKDFNNEADTPDNFQSRRPNTSFCFLDIRSPGLGDTAMYLCATSRAQDNSPLHFGNGTRLTVT.

The chain combines TRBV5-1 with TRBJ2-5, with 9 nucleotides matching TRBD2. Germline V lookup: CDR1 SGHRS, CDR2 YFSETQ. The V and J ends lost 3 bases and 1 base, in that order; junction bases with no gene match: 13. CDR3 size: 18 residues. The CDR3 bases are TGCGCCAGCAGCTCCGAGCCAAGGAGCGGGGGGTTCCAAGAGACCCAGTACTTC. Its protein is CASSSEPRSGGFQETQYF.

J is TRBJ1-5 and V is TRBV4-3; D may be TRBD1 (5 bases). The CDR3 contains 17 residues. Germline V lookup: CDR1 LGHNA, CDR2 YSLEER. V was shortened by 1 base and J by 3 bases, with 16 bases between the two germline ends. The CDR3 nucleotides are TGCGCCAGCAGCCAAGTTATGGGGGGGAGCGCCAATCAGCCCCAGCATTTT. It translates to CASSQVMGGSANQPQHF.

The genes are TRBV7-9 and TRBJ2-2; no clear D. The V and J ends lost 5 bases and 1 base respectively, with 11 bases between them. CDR1 SEHNR and CDR2 FQNEAQ come from the germline V gene (reference sequence). The CDR3 is 15 residues long. CDR3 in amino acids: CASSRATGNTGELFF. The DNA of the CDR3 is TGTGCCAGCAGCCGCGCGACGGGGAACACCGGGGAGCTGTTTTTT. Full variable domain (rest looked up from reference TRBV7-9 and TRBJ2-2): DTGVSQNPRHKITKRGQNVTFRCDPISEHNRLYWYRQTLGQGPEFLTYFQNEAQLEKSRLLSDRFSAERPKGSFSTLEIQRTEQGDSAMYLCASSRATGNTGELFFGEGSRLTVL.

The gene calls are TRBV25-1 and TRBJ1-4; 10 bases match TRBD1. CDR3 size: 16 residues. V was pared by 3 bases and J by 8 bases, with 9 bases of the junction left unmatched. CDR1 MGHDK and CDR2 SYGVNS come from the germline V gene. DNA for the CDR3: TGTGCCAGCAGTGACATAAGACAGGGGGCAGGGGAAAAACTGTTTTTT. The encoded protein is CASSDIRQGAGEKLFF. The full variable domain, completed using reference TRBV25-1 and TRBJ1-4, is EADIYQTPRYLVIGTGKKITLECSQTMGHDKMYWYQQDPGMELHLIHYSYGVNSTEKGDLSSESTVSRIRTEHFPLTLESARPSHTSQYLCASSDIRQGAGEKLFFGSGTQLSVL.

V is TRBV12-5 and J is TRBJ1-5; 8 nucleotides match TRBD1. With V trimmed by 5 bases and J by 1 base, 7 bases remained unmatched. The CDR3 is made up of 16 amino acids. Germline V gene lookup returns CDR1 LGHNT and CDR2 FRNRAP. The CDR3 DNA sequence: TGTGCTAGTGGTCCAGACCGGACAGGGAGCAATCAGCCCCAGCATTTT. This translates into CASGPDRTGSNQPQHF.

The chain's CDR3 is CASRGGTGIYEQYF. The CDR3 DNA reads as TGTGCCAGCAGAGGAGGGACAGGGATATACGAGCAGTACTTC. This chain uses TRBV6-5 with TRBJ2-7; 9 bases are a match to TRBD1. CDR1 and CDR2 from the germline V gene are MNHEY and SVGAGI. This CDR3 has 14 amino acids. J gave up 4 bases and V 6 bases, and 7 bases lay outside the gene matches.

This chain links TRBV2 with TRBJ2-1; 13 bases line up with TRBD2. Trimming at V came to 6 bases and at J to 6 bases, leaving 5 bases not matched to a gene. Germline-derived CDR1 and CDR2 are SNHLY and FYNNEI. There are 15 residues in the CDR3. This CDR3 reads CASRSLAGGGNEQFF. The CDR3 DNA sequence: TGTGCCAGCAGGTCACTAGCGGGAGGGGGCAATGAGCAGTTCTTC.

The gene calls are TRBV9 and TRBJ1-5, with 7 bases identical to TRBD1. The germline V gene encodes CDR1 SGDLS and CDR2 YYNGEE. The CDR3 loop spans 17 amino acids. The V gene end was trimmed by 3 bases and the J gene end by 0 bases; junction bases not matched to a gene: 9. The CDR3 here is CASSADRPGYSNQPQHF. The CDR3 DNA reads as TGTGCCAGCAGCGCGGACAGGCCTGGCTATAGCAATCAGCCCCAGCATTTT.

The chain employs TRBV6-4 and TRBJ1-2; the D gene is possibly TRBD1 (6 bases). Trimming removed 2 bases from V and 2 bases from J, with 15 bases in between. The CDR3 extends over 16 amino acids. Germline V CDR1 and CDR2: MRHNA, SNTAGT. The CDR3 sequence: CASSDGEGGTNYGYTF. CDR3 DNA: TGTGCCAGCAGTGACGGGGAGGGGGGGACCAACTATGGCTACACCTTC.

This clone was picked up one time. The V and J genes are TRBV7-3 and TRBJ2-5; 12 bases match TRBD1. The germline V gene has CDR1 SGHTA and CDR2 FQGTGA. CDR3 size: 17 residues. With V trimmed by 2 bases and J by 4 bases, 8 bases remained unmatched. CDR3 sequence reads: CASSLGGTGGGGETQYF. The DNA for the CDR3 is TGTGCCAGCAGCTTAGGCGGGACAGGGGGCGGGGGAGAGACCCAGTACTTC.

The rearrangement links TRBV7-9 to TRBJ2-4; possibly TRBD2 for D (5 bases). This CDR3 has 19 residues. Trimming removed 1 base from V and 3 bases from J, with 22 bases in between. Per the germline V gene, CDR1 is SEHNR and CDR2 is FQNEAQ (reference sequence). CDR3 nucleotide sequence: TGTGCCAGCAGCTTAGGTCGGTCGGGGTTTGGTGGTGGCAAAAACATTCAGTACTTC. Encoded protein: CASSLGRSGFGGGKNIQYF. The whole variable domain, remainder taken from reference TRBV7-9 and TRBJ2-4, is DTGVSQNPRHKITKRGQNVTFRCDPISEHNRLYWYRQTLGQGPEFLTYFQNEAQLEKSRLLSDRFSAERPKGSFSTLEIQRTEQGDSAMYLCASSLGRSGFGGGKNIQYFGAGTRLSVL.

The chain employs TRBV20-1 and TRBJ1-5; D is perhaps TRBD1 (5 bases). Germline-derived CDR1 and CDR2 are DFQATT and SNEGSKA (reference sequence). This CDR3 comprises 11 residues. With 6 bases removed from V and 11 bases from J, the gap between germline ends came to 14 bases. DNA of the CDR3: TGCAGTGCCCCGCGTCGGGGGTCCCAGCATTTT. Its translation is CSAPRRGSQHF.

V gene TRBV9 combines with J gene TRBJ1-2, with 8 bases aligning to TRBD1. CDR3 length equals 16 residues. The J segment lost 2 bases and the V segment lost 0 bases, leaving 6 bases of the junction unmatched. CDR1 and CDR2 (germline): SGDLS, YYNGEE. CDR3 in amino acids: CASSVAQGASNYGYTF. Here the CDR3 DNA reads TGTGCCAGCAGCGTAGCCCAGGGGGCATCAAACTATGGCTACACCTTC.